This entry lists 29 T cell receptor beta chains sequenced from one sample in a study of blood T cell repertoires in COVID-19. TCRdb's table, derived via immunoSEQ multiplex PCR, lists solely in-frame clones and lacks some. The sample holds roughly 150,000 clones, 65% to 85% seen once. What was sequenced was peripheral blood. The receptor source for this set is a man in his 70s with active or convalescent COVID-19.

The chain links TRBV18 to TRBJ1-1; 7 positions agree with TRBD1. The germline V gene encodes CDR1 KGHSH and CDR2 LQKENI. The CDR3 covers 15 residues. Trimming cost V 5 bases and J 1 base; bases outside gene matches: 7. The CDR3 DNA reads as TGTGCCAGCTCATCTTGGGACAGCTCGAACACTGAAGCTTTCTTT. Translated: CASSSWDSSNTEAFF.

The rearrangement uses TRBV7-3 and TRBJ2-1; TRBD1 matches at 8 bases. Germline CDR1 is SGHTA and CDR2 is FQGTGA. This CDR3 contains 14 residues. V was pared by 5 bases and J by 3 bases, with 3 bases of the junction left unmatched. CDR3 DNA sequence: TGTGCCAGCAGCCCCGGGACAGGCTACAATGAGCAGTTCTTC. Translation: CASSPGTGYNEQFF.

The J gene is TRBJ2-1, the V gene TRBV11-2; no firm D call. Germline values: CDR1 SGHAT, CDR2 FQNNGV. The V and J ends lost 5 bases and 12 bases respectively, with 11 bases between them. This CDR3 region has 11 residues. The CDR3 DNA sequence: TGTGCCAGCAGCCTCGGTATACGGCAGTTCTTC. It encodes CASSLGIRQFF.

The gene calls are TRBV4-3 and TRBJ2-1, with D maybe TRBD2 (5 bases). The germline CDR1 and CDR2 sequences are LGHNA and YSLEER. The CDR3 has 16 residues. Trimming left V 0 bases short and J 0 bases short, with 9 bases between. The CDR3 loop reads CASSQDKRSSYNEQFF. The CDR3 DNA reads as TGCGCCAGCAGCCAAGATAAGCGGAGCTCCTACAATGAGCAGTTCTTC.

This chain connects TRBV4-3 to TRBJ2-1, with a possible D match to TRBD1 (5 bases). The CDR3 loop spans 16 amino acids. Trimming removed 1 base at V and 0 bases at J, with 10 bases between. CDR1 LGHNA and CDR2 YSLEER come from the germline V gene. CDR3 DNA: TGCGCCAGCAGCCAAGGGGGCGCCAGCTCCTACAATGAGCAGTTCTTC. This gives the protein CASSQGGASSYNEQFF.

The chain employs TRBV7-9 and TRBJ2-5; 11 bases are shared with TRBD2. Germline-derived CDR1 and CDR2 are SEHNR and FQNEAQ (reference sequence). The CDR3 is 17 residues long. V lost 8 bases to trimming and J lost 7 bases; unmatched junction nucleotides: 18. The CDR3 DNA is TGTGCCAGCGACCAAGCTCACATAGCGGGAGGGCGGGTGACCCAGTACTTC. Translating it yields CASDQAHIAGGRVTQYF.

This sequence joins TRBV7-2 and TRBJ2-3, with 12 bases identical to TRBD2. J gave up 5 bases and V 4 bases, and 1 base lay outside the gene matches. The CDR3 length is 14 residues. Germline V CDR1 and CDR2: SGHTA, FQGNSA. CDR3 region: CASSWGLAGDTQYF. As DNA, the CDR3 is TGTGCCAGCAGCTGGGGACTAGCGGGAGATACGCAGTATTTT.

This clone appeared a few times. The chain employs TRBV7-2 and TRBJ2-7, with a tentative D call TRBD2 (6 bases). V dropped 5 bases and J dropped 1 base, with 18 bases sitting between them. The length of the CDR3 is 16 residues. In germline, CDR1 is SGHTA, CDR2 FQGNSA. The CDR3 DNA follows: TGTGCCAGCAGCCCTAGCGAGGGCCTGTGGTCCTACGAGCAGTACTTC. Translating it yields CASSPSEGLWSYEQYF.

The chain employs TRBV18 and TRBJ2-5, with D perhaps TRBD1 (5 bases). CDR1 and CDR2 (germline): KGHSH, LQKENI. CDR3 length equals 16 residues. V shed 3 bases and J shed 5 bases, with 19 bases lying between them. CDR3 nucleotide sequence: TGTGCCAGCTCACCGGTCCCAGGGTTTATCGCGGAGACCCAGTACTTC. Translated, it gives CASSPVPGFIAETQYF.

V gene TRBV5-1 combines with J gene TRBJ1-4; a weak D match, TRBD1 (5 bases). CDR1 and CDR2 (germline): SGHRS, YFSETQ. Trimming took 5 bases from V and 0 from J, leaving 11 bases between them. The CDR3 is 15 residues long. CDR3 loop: CASRQTVATNEKLFF. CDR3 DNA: TGCGCCAGCAGGCAGACAGTTGCAACTAATGAAAAACTGTTTTTT.

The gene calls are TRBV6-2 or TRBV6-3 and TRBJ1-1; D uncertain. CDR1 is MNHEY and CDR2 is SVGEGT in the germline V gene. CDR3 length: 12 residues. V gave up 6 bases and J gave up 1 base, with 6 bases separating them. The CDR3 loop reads CASSRQNTEAFF. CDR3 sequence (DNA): TGTGCCAGCAGCCGACAGAACACTGAAGCTTTCTTT.

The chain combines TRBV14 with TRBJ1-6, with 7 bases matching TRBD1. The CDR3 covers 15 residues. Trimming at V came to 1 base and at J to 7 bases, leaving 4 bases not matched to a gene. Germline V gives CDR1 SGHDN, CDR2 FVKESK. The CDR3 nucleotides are TGTGCCAGCAGCCAAGGACAGGGTTTGAATTCACCCCTCCACTTT. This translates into CASSQGQGLNSPLHF.

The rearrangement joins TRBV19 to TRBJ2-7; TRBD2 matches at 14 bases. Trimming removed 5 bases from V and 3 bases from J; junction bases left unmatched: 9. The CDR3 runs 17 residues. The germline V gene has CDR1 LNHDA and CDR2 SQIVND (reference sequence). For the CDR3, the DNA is TGTGCCAGTAGTCGGTGGGGGACTAGCGGGAGTAGCTACGAGCAGTACTTC. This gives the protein CASSRWGTSGSSYEQYF. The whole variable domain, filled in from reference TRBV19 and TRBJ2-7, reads DGGITQSPKYLFRKEGQNVTLSCEQNLNHDAMYWYRQDPGQGLRLIYYSQIVNDFQKGDIAEGYSVSREKKESFPLTVTSAQKNPTAFYLCASSRWGTSGSSYEQYFGPGTRLTVT.

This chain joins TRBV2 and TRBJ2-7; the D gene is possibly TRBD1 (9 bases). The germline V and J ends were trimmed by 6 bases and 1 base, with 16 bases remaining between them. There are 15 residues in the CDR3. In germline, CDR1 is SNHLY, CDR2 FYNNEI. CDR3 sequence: CASSLSGTGSYEQYF. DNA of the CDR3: TGTGCCAGCAGCCTTAGCGGGACAGGGTCCTACGAGCAGTACTTC. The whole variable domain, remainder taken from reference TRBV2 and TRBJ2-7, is EPEVTQTPSHQVTQMGQEVILRCVPISNHLYFYWYRQILGQKVEFLVSFYNNEISEKSEIFDDQFSVERPDGSNFTLKIRSTKLEDSAMYFCASSLSGTGSYEQYFGPGTRLTVT.

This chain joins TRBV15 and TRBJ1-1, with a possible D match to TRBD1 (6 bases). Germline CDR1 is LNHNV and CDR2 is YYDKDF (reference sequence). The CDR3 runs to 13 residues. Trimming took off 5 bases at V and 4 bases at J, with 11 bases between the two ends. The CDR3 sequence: CATSQGTVTEAFF. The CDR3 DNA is TGTGCCACCAGCCAGGGGACGGTCACTGAAGCTTTCTTT.

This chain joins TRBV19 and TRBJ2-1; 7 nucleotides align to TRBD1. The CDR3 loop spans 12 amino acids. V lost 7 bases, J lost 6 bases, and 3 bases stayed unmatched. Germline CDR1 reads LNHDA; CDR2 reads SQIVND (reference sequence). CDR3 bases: TGTGCCAGTAACACAGGGGTCAATGAGCAGTTCTTC. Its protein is CASNTGVNEQFF.

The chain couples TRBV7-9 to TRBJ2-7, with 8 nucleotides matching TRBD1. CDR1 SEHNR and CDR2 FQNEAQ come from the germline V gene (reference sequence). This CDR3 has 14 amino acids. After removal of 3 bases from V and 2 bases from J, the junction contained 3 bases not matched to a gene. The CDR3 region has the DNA TGTGCCAGCAGCTTCGGGACAGGAACCTACGAGCAGTACTTC. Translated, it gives CASSFGTGTYEQYF.

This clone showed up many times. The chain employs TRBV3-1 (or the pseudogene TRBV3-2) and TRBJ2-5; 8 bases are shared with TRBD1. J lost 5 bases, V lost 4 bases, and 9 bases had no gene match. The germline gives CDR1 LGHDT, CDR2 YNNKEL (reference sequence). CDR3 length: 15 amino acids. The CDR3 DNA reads TGTGCCAGCAGCCTCCTCGGGCAGGGGGCCGAGACCCAGTACTTC. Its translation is CASSLLGQGAETQYF.

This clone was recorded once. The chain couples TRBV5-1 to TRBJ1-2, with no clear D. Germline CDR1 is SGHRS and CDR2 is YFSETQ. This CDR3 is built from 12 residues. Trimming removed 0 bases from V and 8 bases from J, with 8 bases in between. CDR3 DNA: TGCGCCAGCAGCTTGGACACTAGGGGCTACACCTTC. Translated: CASSLDTRGYTF. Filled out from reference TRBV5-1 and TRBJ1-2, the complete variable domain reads KAGVTQTPRYLIKTRGQQVTLSCSPISGHRSVSWYQQTPGQGLQFLFEYFSETQRNKGNFPGRFSGRQFSNSRSEMNVSTLELGDSALYLCASSLDTRGYTFGSGTRLTVV.

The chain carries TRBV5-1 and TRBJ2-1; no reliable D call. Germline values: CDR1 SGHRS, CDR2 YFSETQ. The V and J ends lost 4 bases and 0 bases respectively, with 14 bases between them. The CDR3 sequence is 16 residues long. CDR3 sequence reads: CASSTVAVSSYNEQFF. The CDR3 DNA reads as TGCGCCAGCAGCACTGTAGCCGTGAGCTCCTACAATGAGCAGTTCTTC.

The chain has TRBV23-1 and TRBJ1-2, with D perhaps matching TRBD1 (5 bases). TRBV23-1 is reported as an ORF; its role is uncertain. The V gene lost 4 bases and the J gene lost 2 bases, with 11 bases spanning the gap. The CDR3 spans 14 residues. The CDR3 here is CASSLRGDNYGYTF. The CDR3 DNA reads TGCGCCAGCAGTCTCCGGGGGGACAACTATGGCTACACCTTC.

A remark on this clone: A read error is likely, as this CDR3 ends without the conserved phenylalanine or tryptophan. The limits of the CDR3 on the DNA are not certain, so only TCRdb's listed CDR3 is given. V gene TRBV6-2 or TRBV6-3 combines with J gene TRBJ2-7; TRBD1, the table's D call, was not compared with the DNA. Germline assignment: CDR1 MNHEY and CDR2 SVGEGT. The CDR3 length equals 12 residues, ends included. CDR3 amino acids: CASSSGTGGKIL.

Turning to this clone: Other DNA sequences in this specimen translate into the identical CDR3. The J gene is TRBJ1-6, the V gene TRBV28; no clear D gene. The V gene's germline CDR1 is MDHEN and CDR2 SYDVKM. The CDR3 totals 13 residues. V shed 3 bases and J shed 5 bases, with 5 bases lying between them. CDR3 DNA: TGTGCCAGCAGTTTTGCAGATAATTCACCCCTCCACTTT. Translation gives CASSFADNSPLHF.

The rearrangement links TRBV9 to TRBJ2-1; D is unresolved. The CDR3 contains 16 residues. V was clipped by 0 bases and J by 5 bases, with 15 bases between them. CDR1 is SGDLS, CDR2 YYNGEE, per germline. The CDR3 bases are TGTGCCAGCAGCGTAGGAGAAGTCGCCGGAGACAATGAGCAGTTCTTC. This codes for CASSVGEVAGDNEQFF.

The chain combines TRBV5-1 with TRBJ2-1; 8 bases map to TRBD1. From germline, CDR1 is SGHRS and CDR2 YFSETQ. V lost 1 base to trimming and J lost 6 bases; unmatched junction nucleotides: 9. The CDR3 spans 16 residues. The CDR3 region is CASSLNPQGARNEQFF. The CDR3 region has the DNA TGCGCCAGCAGCTTGAATCCCCAGGGGGCACGCAATGAGCAGTTCTTC. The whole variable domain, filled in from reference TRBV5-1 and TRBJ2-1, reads KAGVTQTPRYLIKTRGQQVTLSCSPISGHRSVSWYQQTPGQGLQFLFEYFSETQRNKGNFPGRFSGRQFSNSRSEMNVSTLELGDSALYLCASSLNPQGARNEQFFGPGTRLTVL.

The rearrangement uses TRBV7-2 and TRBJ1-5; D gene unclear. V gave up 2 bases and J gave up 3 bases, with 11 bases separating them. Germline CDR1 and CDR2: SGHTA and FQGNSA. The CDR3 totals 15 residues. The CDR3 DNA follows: TGTGCCAGCAGCTTATCGCGGGAGGCCAATCAGCCCCAGCATTTT. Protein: CASSLSREANQPQHF.

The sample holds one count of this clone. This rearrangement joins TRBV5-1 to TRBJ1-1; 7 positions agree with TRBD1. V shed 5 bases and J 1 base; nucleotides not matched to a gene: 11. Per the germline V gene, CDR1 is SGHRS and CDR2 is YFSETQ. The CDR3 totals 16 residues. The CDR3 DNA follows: TGCGCCAGCAGGGTCCAAAATCAGGGGGGGAACACTGAAGCTTTCTTT. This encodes CASRVQNQGGNTEAFF. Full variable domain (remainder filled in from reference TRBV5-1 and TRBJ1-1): KAGVTQTPRYLIKTRGQQVTLSCSPISGHRSVSWYQQTPGQGLQFLFEYFSETQRNKGNFPGRFSGRQFSNSRSEMNVSTLELGDSALYLCASRVQNQGGNTEAFFGQGTRLTVV.

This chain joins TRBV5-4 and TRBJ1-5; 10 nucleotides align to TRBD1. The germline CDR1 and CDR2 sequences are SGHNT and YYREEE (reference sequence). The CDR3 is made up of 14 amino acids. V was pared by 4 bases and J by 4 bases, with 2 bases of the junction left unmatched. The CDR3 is CASSVDRGNQPQHF. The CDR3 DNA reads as TGTGCCAGCAGCGTGGACAGGGGGAATCAGCCCCAGCATTTT.

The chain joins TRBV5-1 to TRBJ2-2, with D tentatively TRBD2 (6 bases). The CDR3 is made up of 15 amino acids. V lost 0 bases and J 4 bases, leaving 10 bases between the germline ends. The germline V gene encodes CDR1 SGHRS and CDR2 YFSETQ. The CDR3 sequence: CASSLGLARTGELFF. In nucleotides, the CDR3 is TGCGCCAGCAGCTTGGGTCTAGCGCGCACCGGGGAGCTGTTTTTT.